Here is one T cell receptor beta chain with its context. The diagnosis combined clinical symptoms, thyroxine, TRAb, thyroid ultrasound and orbital computed tomography scans. This sample was included in a study of Graves' ophthalmopathy and Graves' hyperthyroidism. Germline CDR1 and CDR2: SQVTM and ANQGSEA. Between the trimmed V and J ends, which lost 8 bases and 9 bases, there was a span of 19 bases. This CDR3 contains 12 residues. TCR beta CDR3 regions were amplified from RNA transcripts. Investigators did first-round RT-PCR with HTBI primers, then second-round multiplex PCR. TCRdb re-analysed the multiplex PCR reads in MiXCR, keeping a single row per CDR3 protein. The sample consists of around 590,000 distinct CDR3 sequences, 35% to 40% of them appearing once.

This TCR was recovered from an adult man with Graves' hyperthyroidism. The source material was peripheral blood or thyroid tissue (not recorded which). The V and J genes are TRBV29-1 and TRBJ1-1; D may be TRBD1 (5 bases). Here the CDR3 reads CSSLRAGRQAFF. DNA for the CDR3: TGCAGCAGTTTACGGGCAGGGCGGCAAGCTTTCTTT.